This T cell receptor beta chain was documented in a study of T cells in Graves' hyperthyroidism and ophthalmopathy. Study-wide results and limits: Blood samples included most of the expanded thyroid clonotypes exceeding 0.001.

V dropped 5 bases and J dropped 2; count of bases not matched to a gene: 7. The CDR3 runs 15 residues. CDR1 SGHRS and CDR2 YFSETQ come from the germline V gene. Worth noting for this clonotype: Its antigen is unidentified.

Researchers barred patients who had uncontrolled infection, other autoimmune disease, pregnancy or lactation. Diagnoses rested on clinical symptoms, serum thyroxine and TRAb, thyroid ultrasound and orbital computed tomography. Template material for amplifying TCR beta CDR3 regions consisted of RNA transcripts. The HTBI primer set served for first-round RT-PCR of the TCR CDR3. TCRdb redid the calling of the multiplex PCR reads with MiXCR, one entry per CDR3 protein. Of fewer than 650,000 distinct CDR3 sequences listed, 14% were seen once; the top ten hold roughly 14%. This sequence originates from a woman aged 40 to 50 with Graves' hyperthyroidism. The chain links TRBV5-1 to TRBJ2-3; TRBD1 aligns across 8 bases. The sample taken for sequencing was blood. CDR3 region: CASRGQAELTDTQYF. The CDR3 coding sequence is TGCGCCAGCAGGGGACAGGCAGAACTCACAGATACGCAGTATTTT.